These 3 T cell receptor beta chains were sequenced from one sample in a study of T cells in Graves' hyperthyroidism and ophthalmopathy. Amplification of TCR beta CDR3 regions was performed using RNA transcripts as template. The TCR CDR3 first-round RT-PCR relied on the HTBI primer set. TCRdb passed the multiplex PCR reads through MiXCR, listing each CDR3 protein once. In the table there are 300,000 to 450,000 distinct CDR3 sequences, about 13% of which are singletons. Sequenced input: blood. Every receptor here comes from a woman between 18 and 30 years old with Graves' hyperthyroidism.

This clonotype was picked up many times. The V gene is TRBV6-1, the J gene TRBJ1-2; D may be TRBD1 (6 bases). This CDR3 has 15 residues. V was trimmed by 0 bases and J by 4 bases, leaving 12 bases between them. Germline values: CDR1 MNHNS, CDR2 SASEGT. CDR3 loop: CASSEALGQLYGYTF. In DNA form, the CDR3 reads TGTGCCAGCAGTGAAGCTCTCGGACAGCTCTATGGCTACACCTTC.

Many counts were recorded for this clonotype. The gene calls are TRBV6-1 and TRBJ1-4, with 12 bases aligning to TRBD1. J gave up 5 bases and V 9 bases, and 4 bases lay outside the gene matches. Germline CDR1 is MNHNS and CDR2 is SASEGT. The CDR3 totals 14 residues. CDR3 DNA: TGTGCCAGTGGGACAGGGGGCCGAAATGAAAAACTGTTTTTT. Translation gives CASGTGGRNEKLFF.

In this sample, this clonotype turned up many times. The chain carries TRBV11-2 and TRBJ1-5, with 7 bases that match TRBD1. The germline V gene has CDR1 SGHAT and CDR2 FQNNGV. CDR3 size: 15 residues. Trimming at V came to 2 bases and at J to 4 bases, leaving 5 bases not matched to a gene. CDR3 coding DNA: TGTGCCAGCAGCTTAACAGGGGAGGGGAATCAGCCCCAGCATTTT. It codes for CASSLTGEGNQPQHF.